This TCR beta chain was sequenced for a study of T cells in Graves' hyperthyroidism and ophthalmopathy. Study-wide findings and caveats: It was a median about 6.5 months before onset that the model predicted ophthalmopathy. Ophthalmopathy cases were set apart from stable hyperthyroidism by a 13 V-J model.

Any patient presenting with uncontrolled infection, other autoimmune disease, pregnancy or lactation was left out. With respect to this clonotype: Its target is unknown.

Researchers amplified the TCR beta CDR3 regions from RNA transcripts. When the TCR CDR3 underwent first-round RT-PCR, the HTBI primer set was used. TCRdb processed the multiplex PCR reads anew with MiXCR; each CDR3 protein has one entry. This sample has about 570,000 distinct CDR3 sequences, with 46% found just once. V lost 0 bases and J 10 bases, leaving 6 bases between the germline ends. This CDR3 comprises 12 residues. The V gene's germline CDR1 is SGHVS and CDR2 FQNEAQ. The source is an adult woman with Graves' disease, either hyperthyroidism or ophthalmopathy (not recorded which). Specimen: peripheral blood or thyroid tissue (not recorded which). This sequence joins TRBV7-8 and TRBJ1-4, with no clear D. This CDR3 reads CASSLAGGKLFF. CDR3 in DNA: TGTGCCAGCAGCTTAGCCGGTGGAAAACTGTTTTTT.